This is a list of T cell receptor beta chains from one sample in a study of somatic mutations in cytotoxic T cells in rheumatoid arthritis. Produced via immunoSEQ multiplex PCR; TCRdb's table is partial and in-frame only. In the table there are some 29,000 clones, approximately 86% of which are singletons. Material for sequencing was CD8+ T cells sorted from blood. These receptors all stem from an adult with rheumatoid arthritis. Each CDR3 is given with its conserved first and last residue. A D gene is named only where the DNA matches it firmly.

j_call d_call v_call cdr3_aa
TRBJ2-3 TRBD2 TRBV29-1 CSVEESGGVADTQYF
TRBJ1-5 NA TRBV30 CAFGRGGLQPQHF
TRBJ1-4 NA TRBV27 CASRPGRANEKLFF
TRBJ1-2 NA TRBV6-5 CASRGTDDGYTF
TRBJ2-2 TRBD2 TRBV9 CASRGGHLNTGELFF
TRBJ2-7 TRBD2 TRBV5-6 CASPGGTEEQYF
TRBJ1-6 NA TRBV7-3 CASSLETGSPLHF
TRBJ1-1 TRBD1 TRBV9 CASRGDREHTEAFF
TRBJ2-7 TRBD1 TRBV11-3 CASSLTGAYEQYF
TRBJ1-2 TRBD1 TRBV4-2 CASSQDFWTGGVEYGYTF
TRBJ2-3 NA TRBV7-9 CASSPEGHTQYF
TRBJ2-7 NA TRBV6-5 CASSYSNTDAYEQYF
TRBJ1-5 TRBD1 TRBV19 CASSPDRVTYSNQPQHF
TRBJ2-5 TRBD1 TRBV29-1 CSVELTGDETQYF
TRBJ2-2 NA TRBV29-1 CSVELPLDNTGELFF
TRBJ1-2 TRBD1 TRBV6-6 CASRNLDRGYYGYTF
TRBJ2-1 NA TRBV4-2 CASSQRWNNEQFF
TRBJ1-2 TRBD1 TRBV7-9 CASSSTQGARGYTF
TRBJ2-3 TRBD1 TRBV7-9 CASSPGQGTDTQYF
TRBJ2-3 NA TRBV4-1 CASSPPRSIGTDTQYF
TRBJ2-3 NA TRBV29-1 CSVEDRGKEDTQYF
TRBJ1-1 TRBD1 TRBV2 CASTEQGITEAFF
TRBJ1-2 NA TRBV7-9 CASSLDVEDRTYGYTF
TRBJ1-4 NA TRBV4-1 CASSQVAGRGEKLFF
TRBJ2-2 TRBD1 TRBV19 CASSIGQGWTGELFF
TRBJ1-6 NA TRBV28 CASSIPRGRAYNSPLHF
TRBJ1-2 NA TRBV13 CASTLGGRYGYTF
TRBJ1-3 TRBD1 TRBV27 CASSVGTAGNTIYF
TRBJ2-1 TRBD2 TRBV5-1 CASSEGTSGPPYNEQFF
TRBJ1-2 NA TRBV4-1 CASSQGGDLYGYTF
TRBJ2-2 TRBD1 TRBV6-4 CATATGDTGELFF
TRBJ1-5 NA TRBV4-1 CASSPETRNQPQHF